This T cell receptor (beta chain) was captured by sequencing in a study of CD8 T cell repertoires and HIV-1 epitope variants. Study-level background: An approximately 10-day culture received IL-2, IL-7 and IL-15 on days 3 and 7.

From germline, CDR1 is LGHNA and CDR2 YSLEER. The CDR3 consists of 16 residues. Trimming took 1 base from V and 5 from J, leaving 17 bases between them. Produced via immunoSEQ multiplex PCR; TCRdb's table is partial and in-frame only. The sample has approximately 90,000 clones, just under 75% seen once. The origin of this receptor is a male donor with HIV. Material: uncultured baseline CD8+ T cells from peripheral blood mononuclear cells (PBMCs). V and J are TRBV4-3 and TRBJ1-2; possibly TRBD1 for D (5 bases). CDR3: CASSQVAGGQGYGYTF. The DNA for the CDR3 is TGCGCCAGCAGCCAAGTTGCAGGAGGGCAGGGTTATGGCTACACCTTC.